The 16 T cell receptor beta chains below come from one sample, sequenced in a study of blood T cell repertoires in COVID-19. The method was immunoSEQ multiplex PCR; TCRdb's version includes in-frame clones alone and lacks a portion of them. The sample includes approximately 330,000 clones, 80% to 90% of them seen just once. Sequenced: peripheral blood. Every receptor here comes from a man aged 25 to 40 with COVID-19, enrolled during active disease.

Concerning this clone itself: This same CDR3 is encoded by further DNA sequences in the sample. The rearrangement uses TRBV12-3 or TRBV12-4 and TRBJ2-7; D not certain. The CDR3 has 11 amino acids. Trimming stripped 4 bases from V and 4 bases from J, with 5 bases between. The CDR3 nucleotides are TGTGCCAGCAGTTCCGGGTACGAGCAGTACTTC. Amino acid sequence: CASSSGYEQYF.

This chain uses TRBV5-4 with TRBJ2-1, with a possible D match to TRBD2 (5 bases). The V and J ends lost 6 bases and 8 bases respectively, with 15 bases between them. There are 13 residues in the CDR3. Germline-derived CDR1 and CDR2 are SGHNT and YYREEE (reference sequence). Here the CDR3 reads CASTQDGLYEQFF. CDR3 sequence (DNA): TGTGCCAGCACCCAGGACGGACTCTATGAGCAGTTCTTC. Based on the CDR3 plus reference TRBV5-4 and TRBJ2-1, the full variable domain is ETGVTQSPTHLIKTRGQQVTLRCSSQSGHNTVSWYQQALGQGPQFIFQYYREEENGRGNFPPRFSGLQFPNYSSELNVNALELDDSALYLCASTQDGLYEQFFGPGTRLTVL.

The V gene is TRBV9, the J gene TRBJ1-1, with D unclear. Trimming removed 0 bases at V and 3 bases at J, with 18 bases between. Germline assignment: CDR1 SGDLS and CDR2 YYNGEE. The CDR3 is made up of 17 amino acids. In nucleotides, the CDR3 is TGTGCCAGCAGCGTAGTACCCCAGCTCCGACGGGACACTGAAGCTTTCTTT. It specifies CASSVVPQLRRDTEAFF.

The chain couples TRBV4-1 to TRBJ1-5; maybe TRBD1 (6 bases). The germline V gene has CDR1 MGHRA and CDR2 YSYEKL. Trimming cost V 0 bases and J 5 bases, with 11 bases left between them. This CDR3 comprises 15 residues. The DNA for the CDR3 is TGCGCCAGCAGCCAAGATGCGGGGGCGGATCAGCCCCAGCATTTT. Translated: CASSQDAGADQPQHF.

This clone was recorded once. The rearrangement links TRBV6-2 or TRBV6-3 to TRBJ2-3; D may be TRBD2 (5 bases). The CDR3 consists of 16 residues. The germline V gene encodes CDR1 MNHEY and CDR2 SVGEGT. V lost 0 bases, J lost 2 bases, and 12 bases lay in between. CDR3 sequence reads: CASSYSSASPTDTQYF. The CDR3 region has the DNA TGTGCCAGCAGTTACTCATCTGCTAGCCCCACAGATACGCAGTATTTT.

The chain couples TRBV18 to TRBJ1-2; 8 nucleotides match TRBD1. Germline CDR1 reads KGHSH; CDR2 reads LQKENI. The CDR3 contains 13 residues. V lost 4 bases, J lost 3 bases, and 1 base stayed unmatched. The CDR3 region has the DNA TGTGCCAGCTCACAGGACAGGGACTATGGCTACACCTTC. Amino acids: CASSQDRDYGYTF.

Only a few counts were recorded for this clone. The genes are TRBV28 and TRBJ1-3, with TRBD1 matching 8 bases. The V gene end was trimmed by 10 bases and the J gene end by 4 bases; junction bases not matched to a gene: 12. CDR1 and CDR2 from the germline V gene are MDHEN and SYDVKM. This CDR3 has 15 residues. The CDR3 region has the DNA TGTGCCACGAGGGACCAGGGGGCGTCCGGAAACACCATATATTTT. It codes for CATRDQGASGNTIYF.

This chain links TRBV7-3 with TRBJ2-3, with D tentatively TRBD2 (6 bases). The V gene lost 4 bases and the J gene lost 7 bases, with 18 bases spanning the gap. CDR3 length: 15 amino acids. In germline, CDR1 is SGHTA, CDR2 FQGTGA. CDR3 protein: CASSSTGGSGNTQYF. The CDR3 nucleotides are TGTGCCAGCAGCTCGACCGGGGGTAGCGGAAATACGCAGTATTTT.

Only one count was recorded for this clone. This sequence joins TRBV29-1 and TRBJ2-5; maybe TRBD2 (7 bases). This CDR3 spans 14 amino acids. Between the trimmed V and J ends, which lost 7 bases and 4 bases, there was a span of 19 bases. Looked up from germline, CDR1 is SQVTM and CDR2 is ANQGSEA. The CDR3 loop reads CSGLKAGARETQYF. In DNA form, the CDR3 reads TGCAGCGGCCTTAAGGCGGGGGCCAGAGAGACCCAGTACTTC.

The chain employs TRBV18 and TRBJ1-3, with 9 bases aligning to TRBD1. There are 15 residues in the CDR3. The trim removed 6 bases at V and 3 bases at J, leaving 6 bases unmatched. Germline CDR1 and CDR2: KGHSH and LQKENI. CDR3 nucleotides: TGTGCCAGCTCGCCGGCGGGACAGGGTGGAAACACCATATATTTT. Translated, it gives CASSPAGQGGNTIYF.

The chain uses TRBV11-2 and TRBJ2-3; TRBD2 matches 8 bases. CDR3 length equals 16 residues. Germline values: CDR1 SGHAT, CDR2 FQNNGV. Germline trimming cut 1 base from V and 3 bases from J; bases unmatched to any gene: 6. This chain's CDR3 is CASSLAAGGLTDTQYF. As DNA, the CDR3 is TGTGCCAGCAGCTTAGCGGCGGGAGGCCTAACAGATACGCAGTATTTT.

The CDR3 sequence: CASSIKRRGAYNEQFF. The CDR3 DNA reads TGTGCCAGTAGTATAAAGAGGCGGGGGGCCTACAATGAGCAGTTCTTC. The chain carries TRBV19 and TRBJ2-1; 8 bases match TRBD2. The germline V gene has CDR1 LNHDA and CDR2 SQIVND (reference sequence). The junction had 5 bases not matched to a gene; V was cut back by 2 bases and J by 2 bases. CDR3 length: 16 amino acids.

This clone is a singleton in its sample. This rearrangement joins TRBV28 to TRBJ1-5, with D hard to call. V lost 8 bases, J lost 7 bases, and 15 bases lay in between. Germline CDR1 reads MDHEN; CDR2 reads SYDVKM. The CDR3 totals 13 residues. CDR3 sequence: CASGEGDGQPQHF. DNA of the CDR3: TGTGCCAGCGGGGAGGGCGACGGGCAGCCCCAGCATTTT.

In DNA form, the CDR3 reads TGTGCCAGCAGTTTCGGACAGCTAGGGTTTATTCAGTACTTC. This codes for CASSFGQLGFIQYF. The gene calls are TRBV27 and TRBJ2-4; TRBD1 might be the D (6 bases). Germline CDR1 MNHEY, CDR2 SMNVEV (reference sequence). This CDR3 comprises 14 residues. V lost 3 bases and J 10 bases, leaving 16 bases between the germline ends.

This clone was detected only a few times. The CDR3 loop is CATTSSSSRFYEQYF. The CDR3 region has the DNA TGTGCCACAACCTCCAGCTCTAGCAGATTCTACGAGCAGTACTTC. This chain links TRBV28 with TRBJ2-7; possible D gene TRBD2, 5 bases. With 10 bases removed from V and 3 bases from J, the gap between germline ends came to 22 bases. This CDR3 has 15 residues. The V gene's germline CDR1 is MDHEN and CDR2 SYDVKM.

The chain links TRBV9 to TRBJ2-7, with 14 bases aligning to TRBD2. Germline assignment: CDR1 SGDLS and CDR2 YYNGEE. J gave up 5 bases and V 0 bases, and 16 bases lay outside the gene matches. The CDR3 is made up of 20 amino acids. For the CDR3, the DNA is TGTGCCAGCAGCGTAGGACCGGGGACTAGCGGGGGCCGCTTCCAGGACGAGCAGTACTTC. This codes for CASSVGPGTSGGRFQDEQYF.